At least ten counts were recorded for the clone carrying this T cell receptor beta chain. Its antigen is not known. This record belongs to a study of CD8 T cells in ankylosing spondylitis. The study, taken as a whole, reports: For ankylosing spondylitis blood, a TCR beta motif of several highly homologous variants appeared characteristic. Some of these motif variants have turned up before, in reports on reactive arthritis synovial fluid and blood. Clones linked to the disease showed a CD8+ phenotype. They occurred at relatively low frequencies in peripheral blood.

The germline gives CDR1 SGDLS, CDR2 YYNGEE. Trimming cost V 0 bases and J 5 bases, with 14 bases left between them. The CDR3 sequence is 15 residues long. By quantitative 5'-RACE with molecular barcodes, the TCR beta libraries were made. TCRdb reprocessed the 5' RACE reads with MiXCR, giving one entry per CDR3 protein. The sample lists tens of thousands of distinct CDR3 sequences, 2% to 3% occurring once. Material: blood, either unsorted or a sorted T cell fraction (not recorded which). This sequence was found in a female donor with ankylosing spondylitis or in good health (not recorded which). The chain combines TRBV9 with TRBJ1-1; D perhaps matches TRBD1 (6 bases). CDR3 nucleotide sequence: TGTGCCAGCAGCGTAGAGGGGGGGGGCGCGACTGAAGCTTTCTTT. Translating it yields CASSVEGGGATEAFF.